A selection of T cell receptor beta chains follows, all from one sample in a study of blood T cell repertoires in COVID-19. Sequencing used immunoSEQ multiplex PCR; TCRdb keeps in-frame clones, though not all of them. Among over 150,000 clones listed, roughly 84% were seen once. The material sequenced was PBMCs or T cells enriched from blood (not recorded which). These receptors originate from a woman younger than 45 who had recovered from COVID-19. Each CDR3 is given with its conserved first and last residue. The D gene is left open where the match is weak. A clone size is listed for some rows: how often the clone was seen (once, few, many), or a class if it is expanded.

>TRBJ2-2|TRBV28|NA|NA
CASRASANTGELFF
TGTGCCAGCAGAGCCAGCGCGAACACCGGGGAGCTGTTTTTT
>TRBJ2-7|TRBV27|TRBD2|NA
CASSPRLAGRYEQYF
TGTGCCAGCAGTCCTAGACTAGCGGGACGGTACGAGCAGTACTTC
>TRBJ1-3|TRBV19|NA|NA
CASSLPGVTGNTIYF
TGTGCCAGTAGTCTTCCAGGGGTGACAGGAAACACCATATATTTT
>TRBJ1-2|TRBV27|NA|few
CASSLVEGLSGYTF
TGTGCCAGCAGTTTAGTTGAGGGTTTATCTGGCTACACCTTC
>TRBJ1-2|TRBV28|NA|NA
CASSGRGRGYTF
TGTGCCAGCAGTGGCAGGGGAAGAGGCTACACCTTC
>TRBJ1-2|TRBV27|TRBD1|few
CASSVIDRGRGYGYTF
TGTGCCAGCAGTGTCATTGACAGGGGGCGCGGGTATGGCTACACCTTC
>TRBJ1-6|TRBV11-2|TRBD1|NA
CASSSITGGPVYNSPLHF
TGTGCCAGCAGCTCCATAACAGGGGGCCCCGTTTATAATTCACCCCTCCACTTT
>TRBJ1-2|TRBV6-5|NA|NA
CASSPGNYGYTF
TGTGCCAGCAGTCCGGGTAACTATGGCTACACCTTC
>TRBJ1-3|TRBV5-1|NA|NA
CASSLAYGNTIYF
TGCGCCAGCAGCTTGGCCTATGGAAACACCATATATTTT
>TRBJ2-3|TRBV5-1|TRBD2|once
CASSSGGPADTQYF
TGCGCCAGCAGCTCGGGGGGGCCGGCAGATACGCAGTATTTT
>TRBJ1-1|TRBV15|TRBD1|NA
CATSRTGGDEAFF
TGTGCCACCAGCAGGACAGGGGGGGATGAAGCTTTCTTT
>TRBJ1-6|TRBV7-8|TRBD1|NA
CASSDTPGQGAYNSPLHF
TGTGCCAGCAGCGACACCCCGGGACAGGGAGCCTATAATTCACCCCTCCACTTT
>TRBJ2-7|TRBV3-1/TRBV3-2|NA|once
CASSGRIGLSYYEQYF
TGTGCCAGCAGCGGGAGGATAGGTCTTTCCTACTACGAGCAGTACTTC
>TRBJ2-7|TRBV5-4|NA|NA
CASSFGHRYEQYF
TGTGCCAGCAGCTTCGGACATCGCTACGAGCAGTACTTC
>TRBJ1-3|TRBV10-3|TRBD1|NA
CAISGDRISGNTIYF
TGTGCCATCAGTGGGGACAGGATCTCTGGAAACACCATATATTTT
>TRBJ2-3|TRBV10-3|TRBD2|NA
CAIRAGTSGGDTQYF
TGTGCCATCAGGGCCGGGACTAGCGGAGGTGATACGCAGTATTTT
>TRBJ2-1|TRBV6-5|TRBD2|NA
CASSYSPSGINNEQFF
TGTGCCAGCAGTTACTCACCCAGCGGGATTAACAATGAGCAGTTCTTC
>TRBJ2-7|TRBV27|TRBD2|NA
CASSPLAGGPTAEQYF
TGTGCCAGCAGTCCGCTAGCGGGAGGGCCCACAGCCGAGCAGTACTTC
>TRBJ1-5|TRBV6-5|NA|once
CASSHLRTQHF
TGTGCCAGCAGCCACCTCAGAACCCAGCATTTT
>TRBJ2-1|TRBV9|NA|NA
CASTSGGTYNEQFF
TGTGCCAGCACCTCAGGGGGGACCTACAATGAGCAGTTCTTC
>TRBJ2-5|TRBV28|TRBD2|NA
CASSSLAGGVRETQYF
TGTGCCAGCAGTTCTTTAGCGGGAGGGGTAAGGGAGACCCAGTACTTC
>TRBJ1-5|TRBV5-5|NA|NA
CASSLFGTKKSNQPQHF
TGTGCCAGCAGCTTGTTCGGGACAAAAAAAAGCAATCAGCCCCAGCATTTT
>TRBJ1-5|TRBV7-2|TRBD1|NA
CASSFGTGLRGQHF
TGTGCCAGCAGCTTCGGGACAGGGCTTCGGGGCCAGCATTTT
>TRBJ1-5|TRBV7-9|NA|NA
CASSFEGRRQPQHF
TGTGCCAGCAGCTTTGAGGGGAGGAGGCAGCCCCAGCATTTT
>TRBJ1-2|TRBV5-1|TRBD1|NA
CASSWDRDYGYTF
TGCGCCAGCAGCTGGGACAGGGACTATGGCTACACCTTC
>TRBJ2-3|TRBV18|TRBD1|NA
CASSRGQGAFTDTQYF
TGTGCCAGCTCCCGCGGACAGGGGGCTTTCACAGATACGCAGTATTTT
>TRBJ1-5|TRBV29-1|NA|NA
CSVGARNQPQHF
TGCAGCGTTGGGGCCCGCAATCAGCCCCAGCATTTT
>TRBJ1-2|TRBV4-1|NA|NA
CASSQEWGLDGYTF
TGCGCCAGCAGCCAAGAGTGGGGGCTCGATGGCTACACCTTC
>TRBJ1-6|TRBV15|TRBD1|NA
CATSRGDRGNNSPLHF
TGTGCCACCAGCAGAGGGGACAGGGGGAATAATTCACCCCTCCACTTT
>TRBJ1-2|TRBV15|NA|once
CATSTAEGISSTF
TGTGCCACCAGCACCGCGGAGGGAATTAGTAGCACCTTC
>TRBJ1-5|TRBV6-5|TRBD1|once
CASRGGQGSNQPQHF
TGTGCCAGCAGAGGAGGACAGGGGAGCAATCAGCCCCAGCATTTT
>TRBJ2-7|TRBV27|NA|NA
CASSLSPQSAYEQYF
TGTGCCAGCAGTTTATCCCCCCAGTCCGCCTACGAGCAGTACTTC
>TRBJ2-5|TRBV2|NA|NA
CASSVLFETQYF
TGTGCCAGCAGTGTCTTATTTGAGACCCAGTACTTC
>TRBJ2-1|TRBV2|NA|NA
CASSERGYDEQFF
TGTGCCAGCAGTGAAAGGGGGTATGATGAGCAGTTCTTC
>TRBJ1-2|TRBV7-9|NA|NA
CASSPKRRLFYGYTF
TGTGCCAGCAGCCCTAAACGAAGACTTTTCTATGGCTACACCTTC
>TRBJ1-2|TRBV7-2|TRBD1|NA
CASSLTGGARGYTF
TGTGCCAGCAGCTTAACAGGGGGCGCAAGGGGCTACACCTTC
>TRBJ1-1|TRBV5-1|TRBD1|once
CASSPKRTGENEAFF
TGCGCCAGCAGCCCGAAACGGACAGGAGAGAATGAAGCTTTCTTT
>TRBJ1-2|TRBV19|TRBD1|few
CASSVWDRGIALRNGYTF
TGTGCCAGTAGCGTCTGGGACAGGGGGATCGCCCTTCGTAATGGCTACACCTTC
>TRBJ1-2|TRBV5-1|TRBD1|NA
CASSSGQGGLNGYTF
TGCGCCAGCAGCTCAGGACAGGGGGGCCTTAATGGCTACACCTTC
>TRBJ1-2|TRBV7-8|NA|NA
CASSTFNRDLANYGYTF
TGTGCCAGCAGCACCTTCAACAGGGATCTTGCTAACTATGGCTACACCTTC
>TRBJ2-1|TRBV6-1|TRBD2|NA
CASSALGLAGADSYNEQFF
TGTGCCAGCAGTGCCCTGGGACTAGCGGGGGCCGATTCCTACAATGAGCAGTTCTTC
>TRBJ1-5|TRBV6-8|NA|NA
CASSRRSGPQHF
TGTGCCAGCAGCCGAAGGTCGGGGCCCCAGCATTTT
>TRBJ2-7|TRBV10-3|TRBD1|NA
CAIKGDRESYEQYF
TGTGCCATCAAGGGGGACAGGGAATCCTACGAGCAGTACTTC
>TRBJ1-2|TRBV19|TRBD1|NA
CASSPRTGTNYGYTF
TGTGCCAGTAGCCCTAGGACAGGGACTAACTATGGCTACACCTTC
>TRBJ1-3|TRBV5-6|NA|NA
CASSLPGNKGNTIYF
TGTGCCAGCAGCTTGCCAGGGAATAAAGGAAACACCATATATTTT
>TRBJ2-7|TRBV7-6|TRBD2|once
CASSLASLAGGPVEQYF
TGTGCCAGCAGCTTAGCTAGCCTAGCGGGAGGGCCCGTGGAGCAGTACTTC
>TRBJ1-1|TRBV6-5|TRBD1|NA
CASARDRETEAFF
TGTGCCAGCGCGCGGGACAGGGAAACTGAAGCTTTCTTT
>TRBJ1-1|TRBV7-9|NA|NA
CASSLYGGRFTEAFF
TGTGCCAGCAGCTTGTATGGAGGGAGGTTTACTGAAGCTTTCTTT
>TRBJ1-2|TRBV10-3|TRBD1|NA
CAISRDSPNYGYTF
TGTGCCATCAGCCGGGACAGCCCTAACTATGGCTACACCTTC
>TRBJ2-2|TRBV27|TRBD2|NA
CASSLTGTSIAGELFF
TGTGCCAGCAGTTTGACCGGGACTAGCATCGCCGGGGAGCTGTTTTTT